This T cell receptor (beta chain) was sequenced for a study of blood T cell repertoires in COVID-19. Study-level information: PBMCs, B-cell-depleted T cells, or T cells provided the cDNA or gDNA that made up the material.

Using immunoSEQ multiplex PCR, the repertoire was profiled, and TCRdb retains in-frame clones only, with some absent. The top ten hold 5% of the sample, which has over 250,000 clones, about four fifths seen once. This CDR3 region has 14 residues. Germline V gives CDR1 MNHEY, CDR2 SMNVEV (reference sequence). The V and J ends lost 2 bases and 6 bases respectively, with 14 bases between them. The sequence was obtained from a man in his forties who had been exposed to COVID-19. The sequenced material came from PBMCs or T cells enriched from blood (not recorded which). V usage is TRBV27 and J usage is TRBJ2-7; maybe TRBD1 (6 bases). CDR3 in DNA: TGTGCCAGCAGTTTAGATGTAGGGACAACCGAGCAGTACTTC. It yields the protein CASSLDVGTTEQYF.